The clone carrying this T cell receptor beta chain was seen a few times. Its cognate antigen is unknown. Clones were sequenced by immunoSEQ multiplex PCR, and TCRdb holds only the in-frame ones, with some missing. This sample yields fewer than 90,000 clones, of which 89% are seen a single time; roughly a fifth belongs to the top ten. The CDR3 loop spans 16 amino acids. Germline CDR1 and CDR2: SGDLS and YYNGEE. The V end was cut by 0 bases, the J end by 4 bases, with 16 bases between. The data originate from a study of PD-1 blockade in classical Hodgkin lymphoma. Study-level findings and limits: The diversity seen at baseline in complete responders resembled that of newly diagnosed patients. Newly diagnosed patients were reported to start with lower TCR diversity than healthy donors.

Relapse after autologous stem cell transplantation occurred in every patient, and brentuximab vedotin exposure varied. Here the sequenced sample was peripheral blood mononuclear cells (PBMCs), taken at baseline. The chain employs TRBV9 and TRBJ1-2, with a weak D call TRBD1 (5 bases). The TCR sequence derives from a human donor with classical Hodgkin lymphoma. The CDR3 spells CASSVGLGGFGYGYTF. CDR3 nucleotides: TGTGCCAGCAGCGTAGGGCTCGGGGGATTCGGCTATGGCTACACCTTC.